A selection of T cell receptor beta chains follows, all from one sample in a study of cytomegalovirus exposure and HLA in healthy donors. This table comes from immunoSEQ multiplex PCR, and its TCRdb copy is limited to in-frame clones, with some not included. The profile shows roughly 120,000 clones, roughly 82% of them singletons. The sample comprised PBMCs. The receptors here all came from a middle-aged woman in good health and CMV-seropositive. Both conserved end residues are part of each CDR3. Fields, in order: clone size, D gene, V gene, J gene, CDR3 DNA, CDR3 protein. The D gene is left open where the match is weak. A clone size is listed for some rows: how often the clone was seen (once, few, many), or a class if it is expanded.

-,TRBD2,TRBV28,TRBJ2-7,TGTGCCAGCAGCCAGACTAGCGGGGAACTCCGTGTCGAGCAGTACTTC,CASSQTSGELRVEQYF
few,TRBD1,TRBV6-1,TRBJ1-3,TGTGCCAGCACCCCCGGGACAGGGGTTGGAAACACCATATATTTT,CASTPGTGVGNTIYF
-,TRBD1,TRBV7-9,TRBJ2-2,TGTGCCAGCAGCAGAGGGACAGAGAACACCGGGGAGCTGTTTTTT,CASSRGTENTGELFF
-,TRBD1,TRBV5-1,TRBJ2-5,TGCGCCAGCAGCTTAACAGGGGGCGGAGAGACCCAGTACTTC,CASSLTGGGETQYF
-,TRBD1,TRBV9,TRBJ2-3,TGTGCCAGCAGCTCTCGGACAGGGGGCATTGCAGATACGCAGTATTTT,CASSSRTGGIADTQYF
-,-,TRBV7-2,TRBJ1-3,TGTGCCAGCAGCTTAGACGGGGGAAACACCATATATTTT,CASSLDGGNTIYF
-,-,TRBV18,TRBJ1-1,TGTGCCAGCTCACCGGCGGGGAACACTGAAGCTTTCTTT,CASSPAGNTEAFF
-,-,TRBV2,TRBJ2-4,TGTGCCAGCAGTGAAAACTCTCTAGCCAAAAACATTCAGTACTTC,CASSENSLAKNIQYF
-,-,TRBV19,TRBJ1-2,TGTGCCAGTAGTACCACTGGGGCACAGGTTTATGGCTACACCTTC,CASSTTGAQVYGYTF
-,TRBD1,TRBV5-4,TRBJ1-2,TGTGCCAGCAGCCCGACAGGGATTCGGGGCTACACCTTC,CASSPTGIRGYTF
-,-,TRBV4-2,TRBJ2-1,TGTGCCAGCAGCCAAGCCGCACAGAACCCCCCCAATGAGCAGTTCTTC,CASSQAAQNPPNEQFF
-,TRBD1,TRBV6-5,TRBJ2-7,TGTGCCAGCAGTTACTCAGGGACAGGGACCTTCGAGCAGTACTTC,CASSYSGTGTFEQYF
-,-,TRBV30,TRBJ1-1,TGTTCCTGGAGTGTAGAAGCGGGGGGAGTTGGCACTGAAGATTTCTTT,CSWSVEAGGVGTEDFF
-,-,TRBV29-1,TRBJ1-2,TGCAGCGTTGTATGGCGTGGTGAGGATGGCTACACCTTC,CSVVWRGEDGYTF
few,-,TRBV6-6,TRBJ1-1,TGTGCCAGCAGTTACACCCAGGGGCGAACTGAAGCTTTCTTT,CASSYTQGRTEAFF
-,-,TRBV7-6,TRBJ2-1,TGTGCCAGCAGCGGAATCAGGGTCCTACACAATGAGCAGTTCTTC,CASSGIRVLHNEQFF
few,TRBD1,TRBV2,TRBJ2-1,TGTGCCAGCACCCCCAATCCAGGGGGCGATGAGCAGTTCTTC,CASTPNPGGDEQFF
-,TRBD2,TRBV6-5,TRBJ2-3,TGTGCCAGCAGTTCGGGGGGGGTCGATACGCAGTATTTT,CASSSGGVDTQYF
-,-,TRBV18,TRBJ1-2,TGTGCCAGCAAAGCCAGGGGCGGCCTCTATGGCTACACCTTC,CASKARGGLYGYTF
-,-,TRBV7-8,TRBJ2-7,TGTGCCAGCAGCGGGGGGGGGCGGTTAAGCTACGAGCAGTACTTC,CASSGGGRLSYEQYF
-,-,TRBV27,TRBJ1-2,TGTGCCAGCAAGGGGGGGAGTAACTATGGCTACACCTTC,CASKGGSNYGYTF
-,TRBD1,TRBV9,TRBJ2-7,TGTGCCAGCAGCGTAAGGTCACAGGGGGAGCAGTACTTC,CASSVRSQGEQYF
-,TRBD1,TRBV28,TRBJ2-5,TGTGCCAGCAGCGAGACAGGGGGAAGCCAAGAGACCCAGTACTTC,CASSETGGSQETQYF
-,TRBD1,TRBV28,TRBJ1-4,TGTGCCAGCAGTTGGACAGGGGGCAATGAAAAACTGTTTTTT,CASSWTGGNEKLFF
-,TRBD2,TRBV29-1,TRBJ2-1,TGCAGCGTTGCTCCAACTAGCGGGACCTACAATGAGCAGTTCTTC,CSVAPTSGTYNEQFF
-,-,TRBV9,TRBJ2-7,TGTGCCAGCAGCGTAGGGGGAGAGGGCTACGAGCAGTACTTC,CASSVGGEGYEQYF
-,TRBD1,TRBV11-1,TRBJ2-2,TGTGCCAGCAGCTTCGGACAGGGGCGGGACACCGGGGAGCTGTTTTTT,CASSFGQGRDTGELFF
few,-,TRBV5-4,TRBJ2-7,TGTGCCAGCAGCTTATCTAGCACCTCCAACTACGAGCAGTACTTC,CASSLSSTSNYEQYF
-,TRBD2,TRBV9,TRBJ2-1,TGTGCCAGCAGCGGGACTAGCTTCTCCTACAATGAGCAGTTCTTC,CASSGTSFSYNEQFF
-,TRBD2,TRBV28,TRBJ2-5,TGTGCCAGCAGTTCAAGGACTAGCGGGAGGGCATTGGAGACCCAGTACTTC,CASSSRTSGRALETQYF
-,TRBD1,TRBV5-1,TRBJ2-5,TGCGCCAGCAGCTTGGCGGCAGGGGGCAGGGAGACCCAGTACTTC,CASSLAAGGRETQYF